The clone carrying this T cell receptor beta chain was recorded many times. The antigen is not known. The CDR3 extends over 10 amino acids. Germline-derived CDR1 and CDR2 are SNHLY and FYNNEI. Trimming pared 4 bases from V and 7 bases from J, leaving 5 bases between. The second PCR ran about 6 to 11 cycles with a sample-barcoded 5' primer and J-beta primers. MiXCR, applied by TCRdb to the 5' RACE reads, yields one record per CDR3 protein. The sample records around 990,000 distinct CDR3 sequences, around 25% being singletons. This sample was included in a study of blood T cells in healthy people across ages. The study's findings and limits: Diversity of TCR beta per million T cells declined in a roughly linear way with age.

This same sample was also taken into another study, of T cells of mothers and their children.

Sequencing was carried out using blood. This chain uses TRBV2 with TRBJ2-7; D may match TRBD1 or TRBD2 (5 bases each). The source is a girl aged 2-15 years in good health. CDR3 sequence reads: CASSGGEQYF. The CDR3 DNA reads TGTGCCAGCAGTGGGGGGGAGCAGTACTTC.